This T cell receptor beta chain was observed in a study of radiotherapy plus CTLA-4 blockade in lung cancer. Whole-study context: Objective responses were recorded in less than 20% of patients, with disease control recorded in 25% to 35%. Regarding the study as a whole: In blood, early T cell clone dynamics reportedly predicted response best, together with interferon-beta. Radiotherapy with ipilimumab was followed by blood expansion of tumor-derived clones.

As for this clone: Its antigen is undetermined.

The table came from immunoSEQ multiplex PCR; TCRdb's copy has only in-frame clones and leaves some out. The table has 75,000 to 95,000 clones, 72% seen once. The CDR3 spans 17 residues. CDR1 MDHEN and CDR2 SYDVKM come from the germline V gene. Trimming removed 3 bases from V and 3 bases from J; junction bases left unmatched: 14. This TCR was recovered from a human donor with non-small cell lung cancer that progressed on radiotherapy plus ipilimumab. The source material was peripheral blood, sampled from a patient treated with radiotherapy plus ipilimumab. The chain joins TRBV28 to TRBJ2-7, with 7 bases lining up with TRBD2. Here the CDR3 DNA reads TGTGCCAGCAGTTTTAGGGTAGCGGGTGAATCCTACTACGAGCAGTACTTC. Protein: CASSFRVAGESYYEQYF.